These 9 T cell receptor beta chains originate from one sample sequenced in a study of technical replicates of blood from several donors. Sequenced by immunoSEQ multiplex PCR; TCRdb stores in-frame clones only, minus some. The table has more than 75,000 clones, about 94% seen once. The source material was T cells isolated from PBMCs. These TCRs come from a human donor in good health.

V usage is TRBV5-5 and J usage is TRBJ2-7; D may be TRBD2 (5 bases). The V gene's germline CDR1 is SGHKS and CDR2 YYEKEE (reference sequence). V lost 3 bases to trimming and J lost 5 bases, with 33 bases between them. This CDR3 has 20 residues. CDR3 in amino acids: CASSSSTQVGGPPRSNEQYF. CDR3 nucleotide sequence: TGTGCCAGCAGCTCCTCCACCCAGGTGGGCGGGCCTCCTAGGTCCAACGAGCAGTACTTC.

The chain has TRBV19 and TRBJ2-7; 10 positions match TRBD2. This CDR3 has 15 residues. V was clipped by 2 bases and J by 0 bases; unmatched bases: 1. Germline V lookup: CDR1 LNHDA, CDR2 SQIVND (reference sequence). Written as DNA, the CDR3 is TGTGCCAGTAGTATAACTAGCGGGACCTCCTACGAGCAGTACTTC. Protein product: CASSITSGTSYEQYF. Looking up the rest from reference TRBV19 and TRBJ2-7 gives the full variable domain: DGGITQSPKYLFRKEGQNVTLSCEQNLNHDAMYWYRQDPGQGLRLIYYSQIVNDFQKGDIAEGYSVSREKKESFPLTVTSAQKNPTAFYLCASSITSGTSYEQYFGPGTRLTVT.

The chain joins TRBV7-3 to TRBJ2-1, with TRBD2 as a possible D gene (6 bases). The germline gives CDR1 SGHTA, CDR2 FQGTGA. V dropped 5 bases and J dropped 4 bases, with 15 bases sitting between them. The CDR3 has 15 residues. CDR3 protein: CASSDPGRRYNEQFF. CDR3 DNA: TGTGCCAGCAGCGATCCAGGGAGGCGGTACAATGAGCAGTTCTTC.

This chain joins TRBV5-1 and TRBJ2-4; 12 bases match TRBD2. Germline CDR1 SGHRS, CDR2 YFSETQ. This CDR3 region has 16 residues. V gave up 4 bases and J gave up 0 bases; unmatched junction bases: 2. The CDR3 region has the DNA TGCGCCAGCAGCGTGGGACTAGCGGGAGCCAAAAACATTCAGTACTTC. Its translation: CASSVGLAGAKNIQYF.

V is TRBV4-1 and J is TRBJ2-5; TRBD2 matches 13 bases. The germline V gene encodes CDR1 MGHRA and CDR2 YSYEKL. This CDR3 has 16 amino acids. J gave up 0 bases and V 4 bases, and 2 bases lay outside the gene matches. The CDR3, as DNA: TGCGCCAGCAGCCCGGGACTAGCGGGATACCAAGAGACCCAGTACTTC. Translation gives CASSPGLAGYQETQYF.

The rearrangement links TRBV13 to TRBJ2-3; 8 nucleotides align to TRBD1. CDR3 length: 18 amino acids. V was pared by 2 bases and J by 0 bases, with 10 bases of the junction left unmatched. CDR1 is PRHDT, CDR2 FYEKMQ, per germline (reference sequence). The CDR3 spells CASSLRQGIFGSTDTQYF. As DNA, the CDR3 is TGTGCCAGCAGCTTAAGACAGGGGATCTTCGGTAGCACAGATACGCAGTATTTT. Using reference TRBV13 and TRBJ2-3 for the parts outside the CDR3, the full variable domain is AAGVIQSPRHLIKEKRETATLKCYPIPRHDTVYWYQQGPGQDPQFLISFYEKMQSDKGSIPDRFSAQQFSDYHSELNMSSLELGDSALYFCASSLRQGIFGSTDTQYFGPGTRLTVL.

This clone was observed a single time. The V and J genes are TRBV30 and TRBJ2-1; TRBD2 matches 15 bases. The ends lost 1 base at V and 8 bases at J; junction bases unmatched: 3. Germline CDR1 GTSNPN, CDR2 SVGIG (reference sequence). The CDR3 extends over 15 amino acids. CDR3 region: CAWSGGLAGGYEQFF. DNA of the CDR3: TGTGCCTGGAGTGGGGGACTAGCGGGAGGTTATGAGCAGTTCTTC.

Worth noting for this clone: The DNA is omitted, as the CDR3 cannot be located on it reliably, and the CDR3 follows TCRdb's listing. This rearrangement joins TRBV6-6 to TRBJ1-2; the table's TRBD1 call for D was not verified on the DNA. Germline values: CDR1 MNHNY, CDR2 SVGAGI (reference sequence). With termini counted, the CDR3 has 14 amino acids. The CDR3 spells CASSSSDRLNGYTF.

This sequence joins TRBV7-3 and TRBJ2-2; 13 bases map to TRBD2. V lost 5 bases to trimming and J lost 4 bases; unmatched junction nucleotides: 4. The CDR3 has 16 residues. Per germline, CDR1 SGHTA and CDR2 FQGTGA. CDR3 region: CASSLGLAGATGELFF. The CDR3 coding sequence is TGTGCCAGCAGCCTAGGACTAGCGGGAGCCACCGGGGAGCTGTTTTTT.